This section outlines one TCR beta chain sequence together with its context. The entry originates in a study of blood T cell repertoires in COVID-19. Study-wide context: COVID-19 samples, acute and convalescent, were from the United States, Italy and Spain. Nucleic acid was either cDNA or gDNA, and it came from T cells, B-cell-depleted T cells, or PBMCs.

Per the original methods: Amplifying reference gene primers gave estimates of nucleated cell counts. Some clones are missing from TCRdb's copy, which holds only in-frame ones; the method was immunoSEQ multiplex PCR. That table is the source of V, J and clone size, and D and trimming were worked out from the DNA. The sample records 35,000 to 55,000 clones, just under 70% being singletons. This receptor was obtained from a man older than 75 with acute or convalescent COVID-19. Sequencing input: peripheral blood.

As DNA, the CDR3 is TGTGCCAGCAGCGTGTCCCCCGCAGGGGATAATGAAAAACTGTTTTTT. Its protein is CASSVSPAGDNEKLFF. V usage is TRBV9 and J usage is TRBJ1-4; weak D call: TRBD1 (6 bases). With 2 bases removed from V and 4 bases from J, the gap between germline ends came to 15 bases. CDR1 is SGDLS and CDR2 is YYNGEE in the germline V gene. There are 16 residues in the CDR3.